This T cell receptor beta chain was sequenced during a study of blood T cell repertoires in COVID-19 (dated by TCRdb to about 2020). In the study overall: Samples covering the acute and convalescent phases of COVID-19 were provided by collaborators in the United States, Italy and Spain. The material from the prospective study consisted of cDNA or gDNA derived from T cells, B-cell-depleted T cells, or PBMCs. Deeply sampled blood TCRbeta repertoires from subjects exposed to, actively infected with, or recovered from COVID-19 were included in the dataset. A freely available public database, intended as a resource for researchers studying the immune response to SARS-CoV-2, is where the repertoires were released. Samples came from the ongoing ImmuneRACE study (first 160 participants) plus 1,254 subjects from 6 global collaborators. A de-identified subject ID, COVID-19 status, age in years and sex were almost always included in the sample metadata. Where available, HLA class I and class II types were obtained from metadata supplied by the sample provider rather than from assay-based typing. The full study reports these points: The amount of clinical and demographic metadata varied by source and participant and was provided uncurated.

For this chain, trimming is 5 bases at the V end and 0 bases at the J end, and the number of junction bases without a gene match is 11. The germline V gene (reference sequence) gives CDR1 as LNHDA and CDR2 as SQIVND. The CDR3 has 18 amino acids, counting the end cysteine and phenylalanine. Solely the CDR3 DNA is kept, with 54 bases framed from the first base. The immunoSEQ Assay, a bias-controlled multiplex PCR, was used to amplify TCRbeta CDR3 regions from genomic DNA. The study's processing was this. Nucleated cell counts per sample were estimated from amplification of reference gene primers within the assay. To quantify the absolute abundance of each unique TCRbeta CDR3 rearrangement, sequence reads were collapsed and filtered. For each sample, productive Simpson clonality was calculated by taking the square root of Simpson's diversity index across productive rearrangements. Not all clones reach the TCRdb copy of this immuneACCESS table, which keeps in-frame sequences only. Checked studies attribute under half of the gap to unresolved V genes and leave the rest unexplained. Clone size and the V and J calls come from that table; the DNA yielded D and trimming. The sample has around 19,000 clones on record, around 88% of them singletons. The ten largest clones take up about 7.8% of the sample.

As regards this clone: The antigen this receptor binds is unknown. There are no base qualities to consult, and no much larger clone falls within one base.

Each collaborating institution followed its own protocols to collect whole blood in K2EDTA tubes. Collaborator samples were shipped for TCRbeta analysis as frozen whole blood, isolated PBMCs, or DNA extracted from either sample type. The sequencing input was peripheral blood. The origin of this receptor is a woman aged 55 to 70 with active COVID-19. Recombination connected TRBV19 to TRBJ1-4; the central 8 bases match TRBD1. The DNA reads TGTGCCAGTAGTGTGACAGGGGCAATACACACAACTAATGAAAAACTGTTTTTT. It translates as CASSVTGAIHTTNEKLFF.